These T cell receptor beta chains were read from a single sample in a study of blood T cells in healthy people across ages. TCRdb re-called the 5' RACE reads through MiXCR, storing one row per CDR3 protein. The sample carries 1.4 million to 1.5 million distinct CDR3 sequences, 40% to 50% recorded once. The sequencing sample was made of blood. Receptor source: a young woman in good health. Both conserved end residues are part of each CDR3. The D gene is left open where the match is weak. Part of the rows lack a size; the others show once, few, many or a class for expanded clones.

D gene: NA; clone size: NA; J gene: TRBJ2-7; V gene: TRBV12-3/TRBV12-4; CDR3 protein: CASSPGLLGDEQYF; CDR3 DNA: TGTGCCAGCAGTCCGGGACTTCTGGGGGACGAGCAGTACTTC
D gene: NA; clone size: NA; J gene: TRBJ1-1; V gene: TRBV20-1; CDR3 protein: CSARFSSTLGAEAFF; CDR3 DNA: TGCAGTGCTAGATTCTCGTCTACGTTGGGAGCTGAAGCTTTCTTT
D gene: NA; clone size: few; J gene: TRBJ1-2; V gene: TRBV7-9; CDR3 protein: CASSSSGSNWLGGYTF; CDR3 DNA: TGTGCCAGCAGCTCCTCCGGATCAAATTGGCTCGGTGGCTACACCTTC
D gene: NA; clone size: NA; J gene: TRBJ2-3; V gene: TRBV21-1; CDR3 protein: CASSKALFLRERAPPCTDTQYF; CDR3 DNA: TGTGCCAGCAGCAAAGCGCTTTTCCTCCGGGAGCGGGCGCCCCCCTGCACAGATACGCAGTATTTT
D gene: NA; clone size: NA; J gene: TRBJ1-5; V gene: TRBV12-3/TRBV12-4; CDR3 protein: CASSLAPVSLGSNQPQHF; CDR3 DNA: TGTGCCAGCAGTTTAGCTCCAGTCTCCCTTGGGAGCAATCAGCCCCAGCATTTT
D gene: NA; clone size: few; J gene: TRBJ2-7; V gene: TRBV24-1; CDR3 protein: CATSEDEQYF; CDR3 DNA: TGTGCCACCAGTGAGGACGAGCAGTACTTC
D gene: TRBD1; clone size: NA; J gene: TRBJ1-2; V gene: TRBV20-1; CDR3 protein: CSARIPDRNYGYTF; CDR3 DNA: TGCAGTGCTAGAATCCCGGACAGGAACTATGGCTACACCTTC
D gene: NA; clone size: NA; J gene: TRBJ2-2; V gene: TRBV29-1; CDR3 protein: CSVVEGTGELFF; CDR3 DNA: TGCAGCGTTGTAGAGGGAACCGGGGAGCTGTTTTTT
D gene: NA; clone size: NA; J gene: TRBJ1-1; V gene: TRBV29-1; CDR3 protein: CSVVLFRQNTEAFF; CDR3 DNA: TGCAGCGTTGTACTGTTCAGGCAGAACACTGAAGCTTTCTTT
D gene: TRBD2; clone size: NA; J gene: TRBJ2-7; V gene: TRBV6-6; CDR3 protein: CASSRGFSGGGYEQYF; CDR3 DNA: TGTGCCAGCAGTAGGGGCTTTAGCGGGGGTGGGTACGAGCAGTACTTC
D gene: TRBD2; clone size: few; J gene: TRBJ2-3; V gene: TRBV20-1; CDR3 protein: CSASPRGGGDFWTDTQYF; CDR3 DNA: TGCAGTGCTAGCCCAAGGGGCGGGGGGGATTTTTGGACAGATACGCAGTATTTT
D gene: NA; clone size: NA; J gene: TRBJ1-2; V gene: TRBV10-3; CDR3 protein: CAISETDNLANYGYTF; CDR3 DNA: TGTGCCATCAGTGAGACCGACAACCTAGCTAACTATGGCTACACCTTC
D gene: NA; clone size: NA; J gene: TRBJ2-5; V gene: TRBV7-2; CDR3 protein: CASSIRGIEQYF; CDR3 DNA: TGTGCCAGCAGCATTCGGGGGATTGAGCAGTACTTC
D gene: NA; clone size: NA; J gene: TRBJ1-4; V gene: TRBV6-5; CDR3 protein: CASRTGGREKLFF; CDR3 DNA: TGTGCCAGCAGGACGGGGGGGCGTGAAAAACTGTTTTTT
D gene: NA; clone size: once; J gene: TRBJ1-1; V gene: TRBV12-3/TRBV12-4; CDR3 protein: CASRAGKGTEAFF; CDR3 DNA: TGTGCCAGCAGGGCTGGGAAGGGCACTGAAGCTTTCTTT
D gene: TRBD2; clone size: few; J gene: TRBJ2-7; V gene: TRBV5-4; CDR3 protein: CASSLALAGVGYEQYF; CDR3 DNA: TGTGCCAGCAGCTTGGCCCTAGCGGGAGTGGGGTACGAGCAGTACTTC
D gene: TRBD1; clone size: NA; J gene: TRBJ2-2; V gene: TRBV6-6; CDR3 protein: CASTDRAATGELFF; CDR3 DNA: TGTGCCAGCACGGACAGGGCGGCGACCGGGGAGCTGTTTTTT
D gene: NA; clone size: NA; J gene: TRBJ1-1; V gene: TRBV12-3/TRBV12-4; CDR3 protein: CASSGPGGEAFF; CDR3 DNA: TGTGCCAGCAGTGGACCCGGTGGTGAAGCTTTCTTT
D gene: NA; clone size: NA; J gene: TRBJ2-3; V gene: TRBV25-1; CDR3 protein: CASSDYKGSTDTQYF; CDR3 DNA: TGTGCCAGCAGTGACTATAAGGGGAGCACAGATACGCAGTATTTT
D gene: NA; clone size: NA; J gene: TRBJ2-5; V gene: TRBV4-1; CDR3 protein: CASSQQSGTRTETQYF; CDR3 DNA: TGCGCCAGCAGCCAACAATCCGGGACACGAACCGAGACCCAGTACTTC